What follows describes a single T cell receptor (beta chain). What it binds is unknown. Sequenced samples came from active juvenile idiopathic arthritis patients. The CDR3 contains 13 residues. The trim removed 6 bases at V and 0 bases at J, leaving 4 bases unmatched. In germline, CDR1 is SQVTM, CDR2 ANQGSEA. Sequenced by immunoSEQ multiplex PCR; TCRdb stores in-frame clones only, minus some. The sample records 3,000 or so clones, about 88% being singletons. This specimen belongs to a study of circulating and synovial CD4+ cells in juvenile arthritis. Study conclusions and caveats: CPL versus bulk CD4 samples: T cell genome counts differed by at least an order of magnitude. Circulating pathogenic-like and bulk T cells looked alike by Vbeta family usage.

Sequences were obtained from HLA-DR+ CD4+ T cells from blood. As for subset: circulating pathogenic-like lymphocytes, sorted as HLA-DR+CD14-CD3+CD4+CD25low/- blood T cells. The source of this sequence is a human donor with juvenile idiopathic arthritis. The chain recombines TRBV29-1 with TRBJ1-1; TRBD1 matches at 7 bases. The CDR3 coding sequence is TGCAGCGTCGTACAGGGGATGAACACTGAAGCTTTCTTT. Translating gives CSVVQGMNTEAFF.